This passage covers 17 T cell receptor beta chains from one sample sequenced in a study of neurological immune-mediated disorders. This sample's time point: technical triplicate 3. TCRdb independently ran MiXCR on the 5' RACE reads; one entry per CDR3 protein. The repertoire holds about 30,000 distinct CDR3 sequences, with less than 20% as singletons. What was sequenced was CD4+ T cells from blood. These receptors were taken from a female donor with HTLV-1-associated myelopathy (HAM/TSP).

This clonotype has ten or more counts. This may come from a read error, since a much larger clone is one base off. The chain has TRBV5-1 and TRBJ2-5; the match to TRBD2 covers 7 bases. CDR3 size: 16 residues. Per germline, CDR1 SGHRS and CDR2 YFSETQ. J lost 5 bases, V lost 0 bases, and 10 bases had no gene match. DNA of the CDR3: TGCGCCAGCAGCTTGGTTTTAGTGGGAGGGCCCGAGACCCAGTACTTC. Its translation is CASSLVLVGGPETQYF. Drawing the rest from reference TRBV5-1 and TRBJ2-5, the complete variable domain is KAGVTQTPRYLIKTRGQQVTLSCSPISGHRSVSWYQQTPGQGLQFLFEYFSETQRNKGNFPGRFSGRQFSNSRSEMNVSTLELGDSALYLCASSLVLVGGPETQYFGPGTRLLVL.

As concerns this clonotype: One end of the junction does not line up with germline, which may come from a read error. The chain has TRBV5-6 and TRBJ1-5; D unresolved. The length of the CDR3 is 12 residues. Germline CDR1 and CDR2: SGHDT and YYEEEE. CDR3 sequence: CASSFSNQPRHF. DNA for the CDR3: TGTGCAAGCAGCTTTAGCAATCAGCCCCGGCATTTT.

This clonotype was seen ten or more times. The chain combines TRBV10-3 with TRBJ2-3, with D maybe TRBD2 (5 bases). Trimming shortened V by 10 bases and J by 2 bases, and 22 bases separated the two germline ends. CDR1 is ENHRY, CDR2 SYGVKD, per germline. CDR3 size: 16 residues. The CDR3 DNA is TGTGCCACCTCCGATCCCAAACGGGGAGACACAGATACGCAGTATTTT. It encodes CATSDPKRGDTDTQYF.

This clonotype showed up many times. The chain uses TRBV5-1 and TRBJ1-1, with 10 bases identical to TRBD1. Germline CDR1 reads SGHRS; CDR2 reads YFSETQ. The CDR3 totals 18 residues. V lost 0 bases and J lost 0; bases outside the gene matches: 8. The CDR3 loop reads CASSLEGQGKGVNTEAFF. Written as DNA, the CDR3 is TGCGCCAGCAGCTTGGAGGGACAGGGGAAAGGGGTGAACACTGAAGCTTTCTTT.

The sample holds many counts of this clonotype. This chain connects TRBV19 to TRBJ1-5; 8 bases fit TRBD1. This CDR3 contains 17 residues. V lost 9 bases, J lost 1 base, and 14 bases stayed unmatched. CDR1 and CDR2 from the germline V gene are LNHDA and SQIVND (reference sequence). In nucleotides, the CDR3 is TGTGCCAGCCACTCCCACCCAGGGGGCGCAAGCAATCAGCCCCAGCATTTT. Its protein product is CASHSHPGGASNQPQHF.

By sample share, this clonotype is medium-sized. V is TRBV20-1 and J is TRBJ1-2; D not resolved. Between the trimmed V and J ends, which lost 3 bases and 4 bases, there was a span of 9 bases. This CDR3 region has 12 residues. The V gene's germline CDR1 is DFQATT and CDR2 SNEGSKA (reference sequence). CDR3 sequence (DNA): TGCAGTGCTAGCCCCCCGACCTATGGCTACACCTTC. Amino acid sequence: CSASPPTYGYTF.

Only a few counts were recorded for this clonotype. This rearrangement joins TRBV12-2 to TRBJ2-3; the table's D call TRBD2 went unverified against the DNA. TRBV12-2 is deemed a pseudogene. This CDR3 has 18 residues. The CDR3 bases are TGTGCAAGTCGCATAACTCGGACTAGCGGGGGGGCAGCAGATACGCAGTATTTT. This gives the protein CASRITRTSGGAADTQYF.

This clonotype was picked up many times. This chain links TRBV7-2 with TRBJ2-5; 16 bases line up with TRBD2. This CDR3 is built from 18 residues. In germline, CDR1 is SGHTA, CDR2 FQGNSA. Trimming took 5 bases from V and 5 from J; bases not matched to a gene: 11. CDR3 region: CASSPGTSGGEGWETQYF. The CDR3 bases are TGTGCCAGCAGCCCTGGGACTAGCGGGGGGGAAGGTTGGGAGACCCAGTACTTC.

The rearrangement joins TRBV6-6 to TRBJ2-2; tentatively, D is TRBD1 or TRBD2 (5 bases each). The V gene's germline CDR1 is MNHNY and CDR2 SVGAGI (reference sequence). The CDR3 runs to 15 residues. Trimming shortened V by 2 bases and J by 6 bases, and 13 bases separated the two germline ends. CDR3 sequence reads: CASSYEGTTPGELFF. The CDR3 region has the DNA TGTGCCAGCAGTTACGAGGGGACGACCCCCGGGGAGCTGTTTTTT.

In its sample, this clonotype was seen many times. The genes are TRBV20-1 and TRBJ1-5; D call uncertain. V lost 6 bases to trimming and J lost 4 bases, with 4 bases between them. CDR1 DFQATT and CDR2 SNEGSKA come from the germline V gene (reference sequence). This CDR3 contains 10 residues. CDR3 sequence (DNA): TGCAGTGCCGGAAATCAGCCCCAGCATTTT. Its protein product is CSAGNQPQHF.

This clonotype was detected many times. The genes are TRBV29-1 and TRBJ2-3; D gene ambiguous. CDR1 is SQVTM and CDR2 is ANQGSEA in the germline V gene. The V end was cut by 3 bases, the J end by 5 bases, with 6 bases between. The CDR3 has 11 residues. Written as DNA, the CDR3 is TGCAGCGTTGAGCGGTTAGATACGCAGTATTTT. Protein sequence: CSVERLDTQYF.

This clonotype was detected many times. The CDR3 bases are TGTGCCAGCAGCTCGACCCCCGGACAGGCCACTGAAGCTTTCTTT. Translating it yields CASSSTPGQATEAFF. The chain recombines TRBV11-2 with TRBJ1-1, with 7 bases fitting TRBD1. Germline CDR1 SGHAT, CDR2 FQNNGV. The CDR3 runs to 15 residues. V lost 4 bases to trimming and J lost 4 bases; unmatched junction nucleotides: 9.

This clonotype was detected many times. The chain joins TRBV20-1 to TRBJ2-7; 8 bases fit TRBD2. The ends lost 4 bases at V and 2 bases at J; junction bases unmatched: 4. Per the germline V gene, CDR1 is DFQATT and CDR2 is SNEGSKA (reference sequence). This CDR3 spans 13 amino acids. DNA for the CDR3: TGCAGTGCTATAAGGGGACTAGCCTACGAGCAGTACTTC. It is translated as CSAIRGLAYEQYF.

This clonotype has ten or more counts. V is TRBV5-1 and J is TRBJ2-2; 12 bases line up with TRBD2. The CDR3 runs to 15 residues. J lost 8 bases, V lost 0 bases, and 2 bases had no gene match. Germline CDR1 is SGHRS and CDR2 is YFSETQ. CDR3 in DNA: TGCGCCAGCAGCTTGGGACTAGCGGGAGTTGGGGAGCTGTTTTTT. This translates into CASSLGLAGVGELFF.

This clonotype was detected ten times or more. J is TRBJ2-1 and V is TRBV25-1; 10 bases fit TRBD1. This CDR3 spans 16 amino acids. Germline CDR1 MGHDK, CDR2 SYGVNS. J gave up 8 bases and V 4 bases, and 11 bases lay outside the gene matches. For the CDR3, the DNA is TGTGCCAGCAGTGGAACTCCGGGACAGGGGATGGATGAGCAGTTCTTC. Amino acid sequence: CASSGTPGQGMDEQFF.

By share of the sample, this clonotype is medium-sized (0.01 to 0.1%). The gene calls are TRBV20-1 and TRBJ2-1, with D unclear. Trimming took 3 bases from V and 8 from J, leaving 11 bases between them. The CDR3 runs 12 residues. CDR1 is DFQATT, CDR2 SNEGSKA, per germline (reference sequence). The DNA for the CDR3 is TGCAGTGCTAGGCCCCTTGTCGATGAGCAGTTCTTC. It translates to CSARPLVDEQFF.

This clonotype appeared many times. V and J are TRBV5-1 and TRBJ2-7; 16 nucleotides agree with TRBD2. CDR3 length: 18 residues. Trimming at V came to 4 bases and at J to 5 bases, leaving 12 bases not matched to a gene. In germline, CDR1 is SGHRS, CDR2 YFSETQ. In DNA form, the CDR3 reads TGCGCCAGCAGCCTGAATACGGGACTAGCGGGGGGGCTTGACGAGCAGTACTTC. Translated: CASSLNTGLAGGLDEQYF.